The entry that follows covers one T cell receptor (beta chain) sequence. Its antigen is not known. The CDR3 is 15 residues long. The germline CDR1 and CDR2 sequences are SGHTA and FQGNSA. V lost 5 bases, J lost 1 base, and 14 bases lay in between. Here immunoSEQ multiplex PCR was the method, and the copy in TCRdb shows in-frame clones only, minus some. The sample has tens of thousands of clones, approximately 63% seen once. This record belongs to a study of T cell clones after liver transplantation. General study points: Low donor cell numbers restricted donor-reactive repertoire measurement in two subjects.

The sequencing here drew on CD4+ T cells from blood, taken at the roughly 15-month timepoint. The sequence came from a human patient who received a liver transplant. Some T cells may be supplied by the graft donor. V and J are TRBV7-2 and TRBJ1-1, with a possible D match to TRBD1 (6 bases). The CDR3 sequence: CASSAGAGWNTEAFF. The CDR3 DNA is TGTGCCAGCAGCGCAGGGGCAGGGTGGAACACTGAAGCTTTCTTT.